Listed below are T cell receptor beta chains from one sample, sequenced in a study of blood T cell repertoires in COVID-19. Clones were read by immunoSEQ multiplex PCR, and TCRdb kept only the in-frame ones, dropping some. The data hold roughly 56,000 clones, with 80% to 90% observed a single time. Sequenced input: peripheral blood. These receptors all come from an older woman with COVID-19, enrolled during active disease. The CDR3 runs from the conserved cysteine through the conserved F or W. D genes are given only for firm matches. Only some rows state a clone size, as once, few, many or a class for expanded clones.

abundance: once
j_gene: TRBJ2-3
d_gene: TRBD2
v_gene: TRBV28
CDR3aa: CASSFDGGGPDTQYF
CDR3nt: TGTGCCAGCAGTTTTGACGGGGGGGGTCCCGATACGCAGTATTTT

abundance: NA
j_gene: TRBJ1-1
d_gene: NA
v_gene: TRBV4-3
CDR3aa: CASSQDPRTYLTTEAFF
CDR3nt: TGCGCCAGCAGCCAAGATCCGAGGACTTACCTTACCACTGAAGCTTTCTTT

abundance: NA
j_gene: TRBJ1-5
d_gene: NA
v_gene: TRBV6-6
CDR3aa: CASSLGRTDQPQHF
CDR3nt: TGTGCCAGCAGTCTCGGACGGACTGATCAGCCCCAGCATTTT

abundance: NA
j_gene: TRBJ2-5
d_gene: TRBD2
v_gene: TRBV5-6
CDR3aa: CASSVGLGETQYF
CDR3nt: TGTGCCAGCAGCGTGGGACTAGGGGAGACCCAGTACTTC

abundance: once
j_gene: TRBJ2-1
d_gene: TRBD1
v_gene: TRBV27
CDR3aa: CASSLYRGRWGNEQFF
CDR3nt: TGTGCCAGCAGTTTATACAGGGGGCGCTGGGGGAATGAGCAGTTCTTC

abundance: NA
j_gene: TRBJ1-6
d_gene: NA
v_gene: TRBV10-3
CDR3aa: CAISESPGNSPLHF
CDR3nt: TGTGCCATCAGTGAGTCGCCAGGGAATTCACCCCTCCACTTT

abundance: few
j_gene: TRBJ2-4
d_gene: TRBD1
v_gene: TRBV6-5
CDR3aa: CASSPSGTGGGIQYF
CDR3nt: TGTGCCAGCAGTCCATCCGGGACAGGGGGAGGCATTCAGTACTTC

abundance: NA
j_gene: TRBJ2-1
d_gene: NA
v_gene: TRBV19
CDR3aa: CASSILGTPGYNEQFF
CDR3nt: TGTGCCAGTAGTATTTTAGGGACTCCCGGGTACAATGAGCAGTTCTTC

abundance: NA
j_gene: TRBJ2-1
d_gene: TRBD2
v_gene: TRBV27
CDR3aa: CASSSGVAGSYNEQFF
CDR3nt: TGTGCCAGCAGTTCGGGGGTAGCGGGCTCCTACAATGAGCAGTTCTTC

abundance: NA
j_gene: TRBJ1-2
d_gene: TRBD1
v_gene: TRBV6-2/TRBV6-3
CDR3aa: CASSSGQRNGYTF
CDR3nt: TGTGCCAGCAGTTCGGGACAGCGAAATGGCTACACCTTC

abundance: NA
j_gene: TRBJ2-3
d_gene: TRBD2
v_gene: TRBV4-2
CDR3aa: CASSQDLWLAGESTDTQYF
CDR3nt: TGTGCCAGCAGCCAAGATCTGTGGCTAGCGGGGGAAAGCACAGATACGCAGTATTTT